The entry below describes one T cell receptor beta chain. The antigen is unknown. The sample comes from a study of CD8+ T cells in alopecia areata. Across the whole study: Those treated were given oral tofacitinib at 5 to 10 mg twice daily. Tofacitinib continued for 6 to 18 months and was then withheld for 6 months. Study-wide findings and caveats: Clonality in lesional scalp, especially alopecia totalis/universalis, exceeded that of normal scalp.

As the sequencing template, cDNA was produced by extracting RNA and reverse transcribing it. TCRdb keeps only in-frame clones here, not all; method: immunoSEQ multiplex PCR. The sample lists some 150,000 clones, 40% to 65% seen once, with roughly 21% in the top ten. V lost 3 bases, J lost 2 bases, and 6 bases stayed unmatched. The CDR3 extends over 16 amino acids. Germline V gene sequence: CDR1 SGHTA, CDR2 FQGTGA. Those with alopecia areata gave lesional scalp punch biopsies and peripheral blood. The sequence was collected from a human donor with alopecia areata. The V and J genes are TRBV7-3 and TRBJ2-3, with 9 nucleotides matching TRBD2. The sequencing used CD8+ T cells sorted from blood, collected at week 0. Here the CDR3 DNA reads TGTGCCAGCAGCTTCGGGGAGCGGGGGGACACAGATACGCAGTATTTT. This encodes CASSFGERGDTDTQYF.